This TCR beta chain is drawn from a study of memory CD4+ T cells and cytomegalovirus serostatus. At the level of the study: Of the healthy Belgian adults, nine or ten were CMV seropositive and 24 seronegative. Overall study results and limits: Suggested: most of the CMV-linked TCR signature lies in CD4+ memory cells.

The sort gate was single viable CD3+CD4+CD8-CD45RO+ cells for memory CD4+ T cells. Here immunoSEQ multiplex PCR was the method, and the copy in TCRdb shows in-frame clones only, minus some. The repertoire consists of almost 55,000 clones, with around 76% occurring once and the leading ten covering 1.6%. For this clone: Its cognate antigen is unknown.

This CDR3 is 17 amino acids long. Looked up from germline, CDR1 is LNHDA and CDR2 is SQIVND (reference sequence). Losses at the gene ends were 5 bases for V and 3 bases for J; bases not matched to a gene: 11. The chain employs TRBV19 and TRBJ2-5; 11 bases agree with TRBD2. Sequencing was carried out using memory CD4+ T cells from blood. This TCR came from an adult in good health and CMV-seronegative. CDR3 region: CASSPRPQLAGEETQYF. CDR3 nucleotide sequence: TGTGCCAGTAGTCCTCGCCCCCAACTAGCGGGGGAAGAGACCCAGTACTTC.